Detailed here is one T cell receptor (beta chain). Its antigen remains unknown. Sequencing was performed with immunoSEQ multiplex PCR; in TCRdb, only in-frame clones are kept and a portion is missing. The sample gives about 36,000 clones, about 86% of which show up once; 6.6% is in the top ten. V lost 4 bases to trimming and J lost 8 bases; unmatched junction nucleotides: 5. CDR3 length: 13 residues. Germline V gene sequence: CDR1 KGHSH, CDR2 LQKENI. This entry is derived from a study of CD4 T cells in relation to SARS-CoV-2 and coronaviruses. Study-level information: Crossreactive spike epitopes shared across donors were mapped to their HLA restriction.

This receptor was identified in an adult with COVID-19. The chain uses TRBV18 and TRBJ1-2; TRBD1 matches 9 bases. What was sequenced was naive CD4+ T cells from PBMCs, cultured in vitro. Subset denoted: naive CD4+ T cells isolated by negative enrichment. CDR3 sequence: CASSLGTGSGYTF. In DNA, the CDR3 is TGTGCCAGCTCACTTGGGACAGGGAGCGGCTACACCTTC.